This T cell receptor (beta chain) was captured in a study of CD8 T cells in ankylosing spondylitis (dated by TCRdb to 2016 to 2017). For context, the study as a whole: The study profiled T cell receptor beta repertoires in healthy donors and ankylosing spondylitis patients to find disease-linked TCR variants. The whole study cohort included 85 to 120 healthy donors and about two dozen ankylosing spondylitis patients. Peripheral blood was sampled, and synovial fluid was also collected from ankylosing spondylitis patients. Results and caveats for the whole study, not just this receptor: A CD8+ phenotype was shown by the disease-linked clones, which were found at relatively low frequencies in peripheral blood. Some motif variants had previously been reported in the synovial fluid and blood of reactive arthritis patients, which suggests shared mechanisms of disease initiation. Significant enrichment of the disease-linked clones was reported in matched synovial fluid samples from ankylosing spondylitis patients. A TCR beta motif of several highly homologous amino acid variants appeared characteristic of blood from ankylosing spondylitis patients.

There are 12 amino acids in the CDR3, from cysteine to phenylalanine inclusive. The kept DNA is CDR3 alone, 36 bases in frame from the first base. V is pruned by 7 bases and J by 2 bases, leaving 4 bases of the junction without a gene match. In the germline V gene, CDR1 corresponds to SQVTM and CDR2 to ANQGSEA. Sequencing relied on an Illumina HiSeq 2500. TCR beta libraries were prepared by quantitative 5'-RACE with molecular barcodes. On the authors' methods: Disease-linked TCR variants were identified with a new computational method built on a probabilistic model of VDJ rearrangement. In TCRdb, the public reads were trimmed at Q25 with fastp and aligned with MiXCR, with productive beta chains retained. Rows with one shared CDR3 protein collapse into an entry with the most common genes and DNA. What appears here as the V and J calls and clone size reflects TCRdb's work, not the paper's. This sample holds about 240,000 distinct CDR3 sequences; 8.6% were observed only once. Of the sample, 6.8% is held by the ten largest clones.

This clonotype appeared many times. What antigen it recognizes has not been identified. No per-base quality is available; no much larger clone lies one base away. The chain employs TRBV29-1 and TRBJ1-2; the central 7 bases match TRBD1. Sequencing was performed on blood, either unsorted or a sorted T cell fraction (not recorded which). The receptor was isolated from a male donor with ankylosing spondylitis or in good health (not recorded which). The CDR3 amino acid sequence is: CSAGQFNYGYTF. The nucleotide sequence is TGCAGCGCGGGACAGTTCAACTATGGCTACACCTTC. The entire variable domain, with the stretches around the CDR3 drawn from the reference TRBV29-1 and TRBJ1-2 proteins, is SAVISQKPSRDICQRGTSLTIQCQVDSQVTMMFWYRQQPGQSLTLIATANQGSEATYESGFVIDKFPISRPNLTFSTLTVSNMSPEDSSIYLCSAGQFNYGYTFGSGTRLTVV.